These 23 T cell receptor delta chains share one sample of origin, sequenced in a study of intestinal T cells in coeliac disease. Genomic DNA came from ten roughly 5.2-µm formalin-fixed paraffin-embedded scrolls per case. Using approximately 0.15 ug of biopsy DNA, TRD was amplified in bulk with BIOMED-2 primers. TCRdb ran CATT on the multiplex PCR reads. The top ten clones hold over 15% of a sample with roughly 1,500 delta-chain clones, under 75% of them seen once. Sequences were obtained from a duodenal biopsy. The source of these receptors is a human donor with celiac disease.

The count of this clone is one. This probably arose from a read error, given a far larger clone one base away. Other DNA variants within this sample encode the same CDR3. In nucleotides, the CDR3 is TGTGCTCTTGGGGAACTTTCCTACAAAGCCTTACTGTACTCGAAGGATAAACTCATCTTT. As protein: CALGELSYKALLYSKDKLIF. The rearrangement joins TRDV1 to TRDJ1; 7 bases match TRDD2. Germline CDR1 and CDR2: TSWWSYY and QGS. The CDR3 is made up of 20 amino acids. V lost 0 bases to trimming and J lost 5 bases; unmatched junction nucleotides: 21.

The V gene is TRDV1, the J gene TRDJ1, with no clear D. Trimming pared 1 base from V and 0 bases from J, leaving 18 bases between. The germline gives CDR1 TSWWSYY, CDR2 QGS. This CDR3 is built from 18 residues. CDR3 region: CALGEQVPSSPYTDKLIF. DNA for the CDR3: TGTGCTCTTGGGGAACAAGTTCCCAGCTCCCCGTACACCGATAAACTCATCTTT.

Points on this clone: A far bigger clonotype differs at one base, so this is likely a read error. The chain employs TRDV1 and TRDJ1; D possibly corresponds to TRDD3 (6 bases). Germline V gives CDR1 TSWWSYY, CDR2 QGS. The CDR3 is 24 residues long. CDR3 nucleotide sequence: TGTGCTCTTGGGGAACCCCTAATGTGGCTACGGGACGGATACAGAGAGGTGTGCACCAATAAACTCATCTTT. Encoded protein: CALGEPLMWLRDGYREVCTNKLIF.

Details on this clone: A far larger clone is just one base off, so this is likely a read error. Other DNA sequences in the sample encode the same CDR3. This chain uses TRDV2 with TRDJ1; 8 nucleotides agree with TRDD3. Looked up from germline, CDR1 is GEAIGNYY and CDR2 is EKD. The CDR3 extends over 18 amino acids. CDR3 in DNA: TGCGCCTGTGACACCGAAAGAATCCGTACTGGGGGCACCGATAAACTCATCTTT. Its protein is CACDTERIRTGGTDKLIF.

This clone was recorded only once. Given a far larger clone just one base away, this is likely a sequencing read error. The sample has other DNA sequences that encode this CDR3 too. This chain joins TRDV3 and TRDJ1; 7 positions match TRDD3. J lost 10 bases, V lost 0 bases, and 23 bases had no gene match. The CDR3 contains 17 residues. The V gene's germline CDR1 is TVYSNPD and CDR2 GDNSRS (reference sequence). The CDR3 is CAFSNPWGNPHDIGLIF. CDR3 DNA sequence: TGTGCCTTTAGCAATCCGTGGGGGAACCCCCATGACATTGGACTCATCTTT.

Note on this clone: A far more abundant clone sits one base away, making this likely a read error. The gene calls are TRDV1 and TRDJ1; 7 bases map to TRDD2. The junction had 19 bases not matched to a gene; V was cut back by 2 bases and J by 1 base. The germline V gene has CDR1 TSWWSYY and CDR2 QGS. CDR3 size: 20 residues. The CDR3 region is CALGEGEIPTLLDPTDKLIF. The CDR3 coding sequence is TGTGCTCTTGGGGAAGGCGAGATTCCTACCCTACTGGATCCCACCGATAAACTCATCTTT.

V usage is TRDV1 and J usage is TRDJ1, with 9 nucleotides matching TRDD2. The CDR3 contains 15 residues. Germline trimming cut 4 bases from V and 11 bases from J; bases unmatched to any gene: 14. Germline CDR1 is TSWWSYY and CDR2 is QGS. This CDR3 reads CALGARAFLRLKLIF. As DNA, the CDR3 is TGTGCTCTTGGGGCACGGGCCTTCCTACGTTTGAAGCTCATCTTT.

Remarks on this clone: A read error is the likely source, as a far larger clone sits one nucleotide away. The sample has other DNA sequences that encode this CDR3 too. The V call is TRDV1, the J call TRDJ1; 10 positions match TRDD3. Trimming at V came to 0 bases and at J to 3 bases, leaving 46 bases not matched to a gene. Germline lookup yields CDR1 TSWWSYY and CDR2 QGS. The CDR3 totals 30 residues. CDR3: CALGELYRGVVWSLESLALLGDLKADKLIF. CDR3 nucleotide sequence: TGTGCTCTTGGGGAACTTTACAGAGGGGTCGTGTGGTCCCTAGAATCTCTAGCGCTACTGGGGGATCTTAAAGCCGATAAACTCATCTTT.

The gene calls are TRDV1 and TRDJ1; TRDD2 agrees at 9 bases. CDR1 is TSWWSYY, CDR2 QGS, per germline. The CDR3 is 21 amino acids. Trimming cost V 4 bases and J 2 bases; bases outside gene matches: 23. In DNA form, the CDR3 reads TGTGCTCTTGGGGCACGGGCCTTCCTACGTTTGGGGGACTTGGAGACCGATAAACTCATCTTT. This sequence encodes CALGARAFLRLGDLETDKLIF.

On this clone: The protein held in TCRdb is that of a much larger clone and does not match this DNA's translation at residue 14, likely because of a read error; the protein shown is translated from the DNA. The gene calls are TRDV2 and TRDJ1; 11 nucleotides match TRDD3. CDR1 GEAIGNYY and CDR2 EKD come from the germline V gene. The CDR3 extends over 16 amino acids. CDR3 coding DNA: TGTGCCTTTGCCTCCCCTTGGGGGATACGCGGCGATAAAATCATCTTT. It yields the protein CAFASPWGIRGDKIIF.

Concerning this clone itself: A far larger clone is off by one base, so a read error is likely. This chain uses TRDV2 with TRDJ1, with TRDD3 matching over 11 bases. The CDR3 has 15 amino acids. Germline V gene sequence: CDR1 GEAIGNYY, CDR2 EKD. V lost 3 bases and J lost 10; bases outside the gene matches: 12. CDR3 sequence reads: CACDPILGDKQALIF. Here the CDR3 DNA reads TGTGCCTGTGACCCCATACTGGGGGATAAGCAGGCACTCATCTTT.

This clone was detected only once. The rearrangement links TRDV1 to TRDJ1; the D gene is possibly TRDD2 (5 bases). There are 18 residues in the CDR3. Trimming removed 5 bases at V and 3 bases at J, with 25 bases between. CDR1 is TSWWSYY and CDR2 is QGS in the germline V gene. CDR3 residues: CALGPPLFLPDMADKLIF. The DNA of the CDR3 is TGTGCTCTTGGGCCCCCACTTTTCCTCCCAGATATGGCCGATAAACTCATCTTT.

To note about this clone: Given a much more abundant clone one base away, this may be a read error. In the same sample, other DNA sequences code for this CDR3. The chain carries TRDV1 and TRDJ1; D uncertain. V was cut by 2 bases and J by 0 bases, with 13 bases left in between. Germline V gene sequence: CDR1 TSWWSYY, CDR2 QGS. The CDR3 runs to 16 residues. The CDR3 sequence: CALGEGWPAYTDKLIF. In DNA, the CDR3 is TGTGCTCTTGGGGAAGGATGGCCCGCATACACCGATAAACTCATCTTT.

The count of this clone is one. A far more abundant clone sits one base away, making this likely a read error. The rearrangement links TRDV1 to TRDJ1; D gene unclear. The CDR3 sequence is 19 residues long. V lost 1 base and J lost 2, with 23 bases in between. Per germline, CDR1 TSWWSYY and CDR2 QGS. CDR3 DNA: TGTGCTCTTGGGGAACAGCTCACCCTGGTGGACGCTCCTACCGATAAACTCATCTTT. Its translation is CALGEQLTLVDAPTDKLIF.

J is TRDJ2 and V is TRDV1; 7 bases are shared with TRDD3. The CDR3 spans 23 residues. The germline V gene encodes CDR1 TSWWSYY and CDR2 QGS. V dropped 9 bases and J dropped 4; count of bases not matched to a gene: 35. This chain's CDR3 is CALAVIGISGKLLWGLETAQLFF. For the CDR3, the DNA is TGTGCTCTAGCCGTTATAGGGATCAGCGGTAAACTCCTCTGGGGGCTTGAGACAGCACAACTCTTCTTT.

As for this clone: This likely reflects a read error, since a far larger clone is one base away. The chain employs TRDV2 and TRDJ3; 10 bases are shared with TRDD3. The ends lost 3 bases at V and 0 bases at J; junction bases unmatched: 4. CDR1 and CDR2 from the germline V gene are GEAIGNYY and EKD. CDR3 length: 18 residues. The CDR3 is CACDALGDTSWDTRQMFF. The CDR3 region has the DNA TGTGCCTGTGACGCCTTGGGGGATACCTCCTGGGACACCCGACAGATGTTTTTC.

The rearrangement uses TRDV1 and TRDJ1; D perhaps matches TRDD3 (6 bases). The germline V and J ends were trimmed by 3 bases and 1 base, with 27 bases remaining between them. This CDR3 has 20 residues. Per germline, CDR1 TSWWSYY and CDR2 QGS. The CDR3 nucleotides read TGTGCTCTTGGGGATAGTACGAACGGATACAGAGAGGTGTGCACCGATAAACTCATCTTT. It codes for CALGDSTNGYREVCTDKLIF.

In the case of this clone: With a far larger clone one base away, a read error is the likely cause. The J gene is TRDJ1, the V gene TRDV1; no reliable D call. In germline, CDR1 is TSWWSYY, CDR2 QGS. CDR3 length equals 26 residues. The V and J ends lost 4 bases and 3 bases respectively, with 48 bases between them. The CDR3 sequence: CALGGLTRPPRNPFACGHGMADKLIF. CDR3 bases: TGTGCTCTTGGGGGCCTCACGAGGCCACCTAGAAACCCCTTTGCATGTGGGCATGGTATGGCCGATAAACTCATCTTT.

This clone was observed once. A far larger clone differs by one base, so this is likely a read error. The genes are TRDV1 and TRDJ3; either TRDD2 or TRDD3 may fit D (5 bases each). The germline CDR1 and CDR2 sequences are TSWWSYY and QGS. The V and J ends lost 4 bases and 0 bases respectively, with 34 bases between them. The CDR3 has 25 residues. CDR3 amino acids: CALGAPKALLTSPAGSSWDTRQMFF. In nucleotides, the CDR3 is TGTGCTCTTGGGGCTCCCAAGGCCCTCCTAACCTCCCCCGCTGGGAGCTCCTGGGACACCCGACAGATGTTTTTC.

This chain joins TRDV3 and TRDJ1, with 9 bases matching TRDD3. The CDR3 contains 22 residues. V lost 0 bases and J lost 1; bases outside the gene matches: 27. Germline V lookup: CDR1 TVYSNPD, CDR2 GDNSRS (reference sequence). The CDR3 DNA reads TGTGCCTTTAGTCTGTACTGGGGGACCCATTTATGTGGTTTCGTGCTCACCGATAAACTCATCTTT. Its translation is CAFSLYWGTHLCGFVLTDKLIF.

Concerning this clone: A far larger clone is only one base removed, so a read error is likely. The chain carries TRDV1 and TRDJ1; no clear D. Per germline, CDR1 TSWWSYY and CDR2 QGS. The CDR3 covers 17 residues. CDR3 sequence reads: CALGKLILPDMADKLIF. As DNA, the CDR3 is TGTGCTCTTGGGAAACTAATCCTCCCAGATATGGCCGATAAACTCATCTTT.

On this clone: A far bigger clonotype differs at one base, so this is likely a read error. This sample also contains other DNA sequences that code for the same CDR3. The J gene is TRDJ1, the V gene TRDV1, with D perhaps given as TRDD2 or TRDD3 (5 bases each). CDR1 TSWWSYY and CDR2 QGS come from the germline V gene. The CDR3 is made up of 18 amino acids. The CDR3 here is CALGGPPTSRGYTDKLIF. The CDR3 DNA follows: TGTGCTCTTGGGGGGCCACCTACATCCCGGGGGTACACCGATAAGCTCATCTTT.

V usage is TRDV1 and J usage is TRDJ1, with TRDD3 matching over 11 bases. Germline V gene sequence: CDR1 TSWWSYY, CDR2 QGS. The J segment lost 6 bases and the V segment lost 2 bases, leaving 20 bases of the junction unmatched. The CDR3 has 20 residues. The DNA of the CDR3 is TGTGCTCTTGGGGAAAGGTGGGGGGGCAGTTACTGGGGGATATTTAATAAACTCATCTTT. It specifies CALGERWGGSYWGIFNKLIF.